These 28 T cell receptor beta chains were sequenced from one sample in a study of cytomegalovirus exposure and HLA in healthy donors. Sequenced by immunoSEQ multiplex PCR; TCRdb stores in-frame clones only, minus some. This sample has roughly 260,000 clones, with around nine tenths found just once. The sample consisted of PBMCs. These receptors were collected from a man aged 18 to 30 in good health and CMV-seronegative.

The rearrangement links TRBV25-1 to TRBJ2-6; D remains unclear. The CDR3 extends over 12 amino acids. Trimming removed 7 bases at V and 1 base at J, with 2 bases between. CDR1 is MGHDK and CDR2 is SYGVNS in the germline V gene. The DNA for the CDR3 is TGTGCCAGCACATCTGGGGCCAACGTCCTGACTTTC. Its translation is CASTSGANVLTF. Together with reference TRBV25-1 and TRBJ2-6, the CDR3 gives the full variable domain: EADIYQTPRYLVIGTGKKITLECSQTMGHDKMYWYQQDPGMELHLIHYSYGVNSTEKGDLSSESTVSRIRTEHFPLTLESARPSHTSQYLCASTSGANVLTFGAGSRLTVL.

The rearrangement links TRBV28 to TRBJ1-2; the D gene is possibly TRBD1 (6 bases). Germline loops: CDR1 MDHEN, CDR2 SYDVKM. This CDR3 spans 13 amino acids. Between the trimmed V and J ends, which lost 7 bases and 5 bases, there was a span of 14 bases. The CDR3: CASMSGTRYGYTF. CDR3 coding DNA: TGTGCCAGCATGAGTGGGACAAGGTATGGCTACACCTTC.

The DNA for the CDR3 is TGTGCCTGGAGTACTGACTGGACAGAGGAGTACTTC. This gives the protein CAWSTDWTEEYF. The gene calls are TRBV30 and TRBJ2-7; D may be TRBD1 (6 bases). This CDR3 is built from 12 residues. Between the trimmed V and J ends, which lost 2 bases and 11 bases, there was a span of 16 bases. CDR1 is GTSNPN and CDR2 is SVGIG in the germline V gene (reference sequence).

This clone was seen only a few times. The chain uses TRBV7-3 and TRBJ1-2; tentative D call: TRBD1 (6 bases). The CDR3 has 13 residues. Trimming pared 3 bases from V and 2 bases from J, leaving 7 bases between. Germline V gene data show CDR1 as SGHTA and CDR2 as FQGTGA. This CDR3 is CASSFGQNYGYTF. CDR3 sequence (DNA): TGTGCCAGCAGCTTTGGACAGAACTATGGCTACACCTTC.

The V call is TRBV27, the J call TRBJ2-5, with 7 positions matching TRBD1. Germline assignment: CDR1 MNHEY and CDR2 SMNVEV (reference sequence). Trimming removed 5 bases from V and 5 bases from J; junction bases left unmatched: 11. CDR3 size: 15 residues. DNA of the CDR3: TGTGCCAGCAGTCCCACGACAGGGCGTAGGGAGACCCAGTACTTC. This translates into CASSPTTGRRETQYF.

The CDR3 DNA is TGTGCCATCGGGGACAACAATCAGCCCCAGCATTTT. Protein sequence: CAIGDNNQPQHF. The chain has TRBV10-3 and TRBJ1-5, with TRBD1 as a possible D gene (6 bases). The CDR3 loop spans 12 amino acids. Germline loops: CDR1 ENHRY, CDR2 SYGVKD. The V gene lost 8 bases and the J gene lost 3 bases, with 8 bases spanning the gap.

The chain carries TRBV6-4 and TRBJ1-2; 8 bases fit TRBD1. This CDR3 has 14 amino acids. Trimming at V came to 9 bases and at J to 7 bases, leaving 13 bases not matched to a gene. CDR1 MRHNA and CDR2 SNTAGT come from the germline V gene. The CDR3 nucleotides are TGTGCCAGTTCAATCGACAGGGGTAGTAGTGGCTACACCTTC. Amino acid sequence: CASSIDRGSSGYTF.

This chain connects TRBV12-5 to TRBJ2-7; TRBD1 matches at 7 bases. The CDR3 length is 15 residues. Germline V gene sequence: CDR1 LGHNT, CDR2 FRNRAP. The V and J ends lost 2 bases and 2 bases, in that order; junction bases with no gene match: 6. The CDR3 DNA sequence: TGTGCTAGTGGTTTGACGGCAGGGGGAACCTACGAGCAGTACTTC. Its protein product is CASGLTAGGTYEQYF.

The chain employs TRBV29-1 and TRBJ2-1, with a tentative D call TRBD2 (6 bases). CDR1 and CDR2 from the germline V gene are SQVTM and ANQGSEA. This CDR3 region has 15 residues. With 8 bases removed from V and 0 bases from J, the gap between germline ends came to 17 bases. CDR3 in DNA: TGCAGCATTGCCGGGACTGCGAGCTCCTACAATGAGCAGTTCTTC. Protein product: CSIAGTASSYNEQFF.

The chain combines TRBV18 with TRBJ2-7; 8 bases map to TRBD1. V trimming: 6 bases; J trimming: 3 bases; junction bases outside the gene matches: 19. CDR3 length: 18 amino acids. CDR1 is KGHSH, CDR2 LQKENI, per germline. CDR3 coding DNA: TGTGCCAGCTCGCGCCCAAACCTTTCCCGAGGACAGGGCTACGAGCAGTACTTC. It translates to CASSRPNLSRGQGYEQYF.

The chain combines TRBV21-1 with TRBJ2-7; whether TRBD1, the table's D call, matches the DNA was not checked. TRBV21-1 is an annotated pseudogene. The CDR3 contains 15 residues. In nucleotides, the CDR3 is TGTGCCAGCTGCAGTGGGGCGTCAATGCAGTACGAGCAGTACTTC. It codes for CASCSGASMQYEQYF.

With regard to this clone: The junction differs from germline at one of its ends, possibly a read error. V is TRBV27 and J is TRBJ2-7; 14 bases line up with TRBD2. CDR1 and CDR2 (germline): MNHEY, SMNVEV (reference sequence). The CDR3 is 12 residues long. CDR3 DNA sequence: TGTGCCAGCAGTTGTACCAGACTAGCGGGAGGGTTC. Translating it yields CASSCTRLAGGF.

This chain joins TRBV29-1 and TRBJ2-3; maybe TRBD2 (6 bases). The CDR3 loop spans 12 amino acids. Germline assignment: CDR1 SQVTM and CDR2 ANQGSEA. V lost 8 bases, J lost 4 bases, and 13 bases lay in between. The CDR3 sequence is CSTTSSPDTQYF. In DNA form, the CDR3 reads TGCAGCACGACTAGTTCCCCAGATACGCAGTATTTT.

Comment on this clone: At one end the junction does not follow the germline gene, possibly because of a read error. The chain is built from TRBV5-1 and TRBJ2-3, with 7 nucleotides matching TRBD2. The CDR3 spans 16 residues. CDR1 SGHRS and CDR2 YFSETQ come from the germline V gene. CDR3 nucleotide sequence: TGCGCCAGCGGCTTGGGCCAGCGGGATTCCCTAGATACGCAGTATTTT. Its protein is CASGLGQRDSLDTQYF.

The chain links TRBV7-8 to TRBJ1-3; weak D call: TRBD1 (5 bases). The germline V gene encodes CDR1 SGHVS and CDR2 FQNEAQ. Trimming pared 3 bases from V and 1 base from J, leaving 10 bases between. This CDR3 spans 15 amino acids. The CDR3: CASSFSRASGNTIYF. CDR3 nucleotide sequence: TGTGCCAGCAGCTTTTCCAGGGCATCTGGAAACACCATATATTTT.

The gene calls are TRBV4-2 and TRBJ2-1, with 7 bases fitting TRBD2. This CDR3 comprises 16 residues. Per germline, CDR1 LGHNA and CDR2 YNFKEQ. The ends lost 0 bases at V and 5 bases at J; junction bases unmatched: 7. In nucleotides, the CDR3 is TGTGCCAGCAGCCAAGATTACGAGCGGGGAGACAATGAGCAGTTCTTC. It yields the protein CASSQDYERGDNEQFF.

The genes are TRBV7-9 and TRBJ2-1; 11 nucleotides match TRBD2. Germline CDR1 SEHNR, CDR2 FQNEAQ (reference sequence). CDR3 length: 15 amino acids. The V gene end was trimmed by 5 bases and the J gene end by 2 bases; junction bases not matched to a gene: 2. The CDR3 sequence is CASSSSGRAYNEQFF. CDR3 nucleotides: TGTGCCAGCAGCAGTAGCGGGAGGGCCTACAATGAGCAGTTCTTC.

The CDR3 sequence is CASSLAAGRLDTQYF. The CDR3 region has the DNA TGTGCCAGCAGCTTAGCGGCGGGGAGGTTGGATACGCAGTATTTT. The chain employs TRBV7-2 and TRBJ2-3; D might be TRBD2 (6 bases). The V gene's germline CDR1 is SGHTA and CDR2 FQGNSA. V lost 0 bases to trimming and J lost 6 bases, with 13 bases between them. The length of the CDR3 is 15 residues.

The V and J genes are TRBV15 and TRBJ2-3; D not resolved. Deletions cut 5 bases from V and 1 base from J, with 7 bases between. The CDR3 is 13 residues long. Germline CDR1 and CDR2: LNHNV and YYDKDF (reference sequence). CDR3 loop: CATSSRGTDTQYF. The CDR3 nucleotides are TGTGCCACCAGCTCGCGTGGCACAGATACGCAGTATTTT.

The DNA for the CDR3 is TGTGCCAGCAGCTCACAGGGGGCCGGCGGCTACACCTTC. Encoded protein: CASSSQGAGGYTF. The V and J genes are TRBV7-9 and TRBJ1-2, with 9 bases identical to TRBD1. Germline CDR1 SEHNR, CDR2 FQNEAQ (reference sequence). Trimming cost V 4 bases and J 8 bases; bases outside gene matches: 5. The CDR3 loop spans 13 amino acids. Looking up the rest from reference TRBV7-9 and TRBJ1-2 gives the full variable domain: DTGVSQNPRHKITKRGQNVTFRCDPISEHNRLYWYRQTLGQGPEFLTYFQNEAQLEKSRLLSDRFSAERPKGSFSTLEIQRTEQGDSAMYLCASSSQGAGGYTFGSGTRLTVV.

This chain joins TRBV6-1 and TRBJ1-2; D is undetermined. The germline V gene encodes CDR1 MNHNS and CDR2 SASEGT. CDR3 length equals 15 residues. The ends were cut back, 2 bases at V and 4 bases at J, with 14 bases in the middle. CDR3 amino acids: CASSEKGSTAYGYTF. The CDR3 DNA reads as TGTGCCAGCAGTGAAAAAGGTAGTACAGCCTATGGCTACACCTTC.

V and J are TRBV5-1 and TRBJ2-1, with 15 bases aligning to TRBD2. With V trimmed by 7 bases and J by 3 bases, 8 bases remained unmatched. The germline gives CDR1 SGHRS, CDR2 YFSETQ. The CDR3 length is 17 residues. The CDR3 loop is CASGTGTSGGFYNEQFF. CDR3 DNA: TGCGCCAGCGGCACCGGGACTAGCGGGGGGTTCTACAATGAGCAGTTCTTC.

CDR3 coding DNA: TGTGCCAGCAGCCCCTTCGACAGGGCCGGTGGCTACACCTTC. It yields the protein CASSPFDRAGGYTF. This rearrangement joins TRBV28 to TRBJ1-2; TRBD1 agrees at 7 bases. The CDR3 runs to 14 residues. Germline CDR1 MDHEN, CDR2 SYDVKM. V was clipped by 6 bases and J by 7 bases; unmatched bases: 11.

The gene calls are TRBV7-2 and TRBJ1-1, with D hard to call. There are 13 residues in the CDR3. Trimming shortened V by 3 bases and J by 9 bases, and 14 bases separated the two germline ends. The germline V gene has CDR1 SGHTA and CDR2 FQGNSA. CDR3 DNA sequence: TGTGCCAGCAGCTTCGTGAGGGTTAGGAAAGCTTTCTTT. This encodes CASSFVRVRKAFF.

V is TRBV7-9 and J is TRBJ2-5; D is unclear. Germline CDR1 reads SEHNR; CDR2 reads FQNEAQ (reference sequence). This CDR3 comprises 14 residues. V lost 2 bases to trimming and J lost 2 bases, with 9 bases between them. The CDR3 reads CASSLSQLQETQYF. DNA for the CDR3: TGTGCCAGCAGCTTATCACAGCTACAAGAGACCCAGTACTTC.

J is TRBJ1-6 and V is TRBV5-4, with 10 bases matching TRBD1. The junction had 11 bases not matched to a gene; V was cut back by 5 bases and J by 9 bases. Germline-derived CDR1 and CDR2 are SGHNT and YYREEE (reference sequence). This CDR3 has 16 residues. Written as DNA, the CDR3 is TGTGCCAGCAGTCAAACCGGGACAGGGGCGGTTTCACCCCTCCACTTT. Translation gives CASSQTGTGAVSPLHF.

The chain uses TRBV15 and TRBJ2-5, with D perhaps TRBD1 (6 bases). Germline V CDR1 and CDR2: LNHNV, YYDKDF (reference sequence). There are 16 residues in the CDR3. Trimming cost V 4 bases and J 3 bases, with 18 bases left between them. For the CDR3, the DNA is TGTGCCACCAGCACTCCTAGGACGGGACAAAAAGAGACCCAGTACTTC. Encoded protein: CATSTPRTGQKETQYF.

The chain uses TRBV27 and TRBJ2-7, with D unclear. Per germline, CDR1 MNHEY and CDR2 SMNVEV (reference sequence). V lost 2 bases to trimming and J lost 5 bases, with 19 bases between them. The CDR3 consists of 16 residues. The chain's CDR3 is CASSLNWQVVMNEQYF. In nucleotides, the CDR3 is TGTGCCAGCAGTTTAAATTGGCAGGTCGTAATGAACGAGCAGTACTTC.